This T cell receptor beta chain was documented in a study of cytomegalovirus exposure and HLA in healthy donors. Study findings and constraints: Cytomegalovirus-associated status was assigned to more than 150 TCR beta chains. An apparent linkage of common viral pathogens to several of the most significant clusters emerged in a later analysis.

PCR was performed using 60 Vbeta and 13 Jbeta primers. The protocol was immunoSEQ multiplex PCR, while the TCRdb copy is restricted to in-frame clones and leaves out a portion. The sample includes 50,000 to 65,000 clones, roughly 72% of them seen just once. As regards this clone: Its antigen is still unknown.

Source material: PBMCs. This TCR came from a woman aged 45 to 65 in good health and CMV-seropositive.

As DNA, the CDR3 is TGCGCCAGCAGCCAAGATGGTCGCGGCGGCTACGAGCAGTACTTC. Its protein is CASSQDGRGGYEQYF. This chain joins TRBV4-1 and TRBJ2-7; D unresolved. V was clipped by 0 bases and J by 3 bases, with 12 bases between them. The CDR3 covers 15 residues. The germline V gene has CDR1 MGHRA and CDR2 YSYEKL.